This T cell receptor (beta chain) was obtained from a study of stem cell transplantation in POMP-related autoinflammatory disease. Overall study: Impaired MHC class I-dependent CD8+ differentiation was hypothesized from defective thymoproteasomes. Before transplant, CD4+ T cells skewed naive and CD8+ proportions were low.

Assay used: immunoSEQ multiplex PCR; TCRdb lists only in-frame clones, some missing. The data hold 2,000 to 2,500 clones, with around 87% observed a single time. This clonotype originated in a human patient with POMP-related autoinflammation and immune dysregulation (PRAID). Part of the T cell pool may stem from the graft donor. The sequences come from Tregs from PBMCs, collected after stem cell transplantation.

The CDR3 DNA reads as TGTGCCAGCAGCTCGCGGGAGATCCCCTACAATGAGCAGTTCTTC. Its protein product is CASSSREIPYNEQFF. The rearrangement uses TRBV11-1 and TRBJ2-1, with 7 bases identical to TRBD2. This CDR3 contains 15 residues. Trimming cost V 4 bases and J 2 bases; bases outside gene matches: 5. Per the germline V gene, CDR1 is SGHAT and CDR2 is FQDESV (reference sequence).